This passage covers 20 T cell receptor beta chains from one sample sequenced in a study of T-cell memory formation after mild COVID-19. TCRdb analysed the 5' RACE reads with MiXCR anew, one entry per CDR3 protein. The sample includes roughly 600,000 distinct CDR3 sequences, about a sixth of them seen just once. Sequenced: PBMCs or a T cell subset sorted from them (not recorded which). These receptors originate from an adult woman who had mild COVID-19 (a few samples of this study predate the infection). Cell type and time point are not known.

This clonotype was picked up a small number of times. The CDR3 spells CASSQVGGTRGTGELFF. DNA of the CDR3: TGTGCCAGCAGCCAAGTCGGGGGGACTAGAGGCACCGGGGAGCTGTTTTTT. The chain recombines TRBV4-2 with TRBJ2-2; 8 nucleotides agree with TRBD2. V lost 1 base to trimming and J lost 4 bases; unmatched junction nucleotides: 8. The CDR3 extends over 17 amino acids. CDR1 is LGHNA and CDR2 is YNFKEQ in the germline V gene.

In its sample, this clonotype was seen a few times. CDR3 amino acids: CASSARLAGVYEQFF. The CDR3, as DNA: TGTGCCAGCAGCGCCCGACTAGCGGGAGTATATGAGCAGTTCTTC. The chain joins TRBV11-3 to TRBJ2-1, with TRBD2 identical over 12 bases. CDR3 length equals 15 residues. V shed 5 bases and J 8 bases; nucleotides not matched to a gene: 7. Germline lookup yields CDR1 SGHNT and CDR2 YENEEA. The variable domain in full, completed from reference TRBV11-3 and TRBJ2-1, reads EAGVVQSPRYKIIEKKQPVAFWCNPISGHNTLYWYLQNLGQGPELLIRYENEEAVDDSQLPKDRFSAERLKGVDSTLKIQPAELGDSAVYLCASSARLAGVYEQFFGPGTRLTVL.

Ten or more counts support this clonotype. CDR3 coding DNA: TGCGCCAGCAGCCAAGTGGGTCAGGTGACCTACGAGCAGTACTTC. Protein product: CASSQVGQVTYEQYF. The chain joins TRBV4-1 to TRBJ2-7; D gene unclear. The V end lost 1 base, the J end lost 2 bases, and 12 bases lay between the germline ends. CDR1 is MGHRA and CDR2 is YSYEKL in the germline V gene. The CDR3 is made up of 15 amino acids.

The chain combines TRBV7-9 with TRBJ2-5, with D uncertain. Between the trimmed V and J ends, which lost 5 bases and 5 bases, there was a span of 12 bases. CDR3 length: 13 amino acids. The germline V gene has CDR1 SEHNR and CDR2 FQNEAQ (reference sequence). CDR3 DNA sequence: TGTGCCAGCAGCCCCCTCTACGGGGAGACCCAGTACTTC. The encoded protein is CASSPLYGETQYF.

This clonotype was seen a few times. This rearrangement joins TRBV15 to TRBJ1-3; D is uncertain. There are 14 residues in the CDR3. Germline CDR1 and CDR2: LNHNV and YYDKDF (reference sequence). Trimming removed 11 bases at V and 0 bases at J, with 14 bases between. CDR3: CASRPAGSGNTIYF. CDR3 DNA: TGTGCCTCCCGACCCGCTGGCTCTGGAAACACCATATATTTT.

The chain recombines TRBV5-1 with TRBJ2-5; TRBD2 is a possible D gene (6 bases). The CDR3 is 15 residues long. V was pared by 4 bases and J by 5 bases, with 18 bases between. Germline CDR1 SGHRS, CDR2 YFSETQ. This CDR3 is CASSTLLAIGETQYF. In DNA, the CDR3 is TGCGCCAGCAGCACCTTACTAGCAATAGGGGAGACCCAGTACTTC.

This clonotype occurred a few times. The chain employs TRBV5-5 and TRBJ2-7; TRBD2 matches 13 bases. Unmatched junction bases numbered 6, after V lost 4 bases and J lost 2 bases. From germline, CDR1 is SGHKS and CDR2 YYEKEE (reference sequence). CDR3 size: 16 residues. CDR3 coding DNA: TGTGCCAGCAGCAGTACCGGGACTAGCGGGGCCTACGAGCAGTACTTC. It codes for CASSSTGTSGAYEQYF.

This clonotype was detected only a few times. The chain employs TRBV27 and TRBJ1-6; 7 bases match TRBD1. Germline CDR1 reads MNHEY; CDR2 reads SMNVEV (reference sequence). There are 16 residues in the CDR3. With V trimmed by 4 bases and J by 3 bases, 6 bases remained unmatched. CDR3 protein: CASSSGTAYYNSPLHF. The CDR3 bases are TGTGCCAGCAGTTCCGGGACAGCCTACTATAATTCACCCCTCCACTTT.

The chain employs TRBV24-1 and TRBJ2-1; TRBD2 might be the D (5 bases). This CDR3 is built from 13 residues. V was trimmed by 10 bases and J by 10 bases, leaving 19 bases between them. Germline-derived CDR1 and CDR2 are KGHDR and SFDVKD. Written as DNA, the CDR3 is TGTGCCACTGACACATCGCGGGCCAACGAGCAGTTCTTC. As protein: CATDTSRANEQFF.

The chain links TRBV3-1 to TRBJ1-6; tentative D call: TRBD1 (6 bases). The CDR3 covers 15 residues. V lost 4 bases and J 13 bases, leaving 20 bases between the germline ends. Germline-derived CDR1 and CDR2 are LGHDT and YNNKEL (reference sequence). The CDR3: CASSPLGGSNRPLHF. The CDR3 nucleotides read TGTGCCAGCAGCCCGCTCGGGGGCAGCAACAGGCCCCTCCACTTT.

The J gene is TRBJ2-3, the V gene TRBV5-1; 9 bases match TRBD1. The CDR3 contains 15 residues. Unmatched junction bases numbered 3, after V lost 0 bases and J lost 4 bases. Germline V gene data show CDR1 as SGHRS and CDR2 as YFSETQ. CDR3 sequence reads: CASSLEGTGSDTQYF. In DNA form, the CDR3 reads TGCGCCAGCAGCTTGGAAGGGACAGGGTCAGATACGCAGTATTTT. The full variable domain, rest sourced from reference TRBV5-1 and TRBJ2-3, is KAGVTQTPRYLIKTRGQQVTLSCSPISGHRSVSWYQQTPGQGLQFLFEYFSETQRNKGNFPGRFSGRQFSNSRSEMNVSTLELGDSALYLCASSLEGTGSDTQYFGPGTRLTVL.

The table lists this clonotype with a count of one. The gene calls are TRBV5-1 and TRBJ1-2; no reliable D call. From germline, CDR1 is SGHRS and CDR2 YFSETQ. Deletions cut 0 bases from V and 4 bases from J, with 7 bases between. This CDR3 comprises 13 residues. The CDR3: CASSLAVRYGYTF. In DNA, the CDR3 is TGCGCCAGCAGCTTGGCAGTCCGCTATGGCTACACCTTC.

This chain connects TRBV11-3 to TRBJ2-1; the D gene is possibly TRBD2 (5 bases). V gave up 5 bases and J gave up 5 bases, with 19 bases separating them. CDR1 and CDR2 from the germline V gene are SGHNT and YENEEA. This CDR3 is 16 amino acids long. The CDR3 is CASSPRRLRADNEQFF. CDR3 bases: TGTGCCAGCAGCCCACGTAGATTGCGGGCGGACAATGAGCAGTTCTTC.

V and J are TRBV15 and TRBJ1-2; D is uncertain. CDR3 length equals 16 residues. CDR1 and CDR2 (germline): LNHNV, YYDKDF (reference sequence). V gave up 0 bases and J gave up 3 bases, with 14 bases separating them. The CDR3 DNA follows: TGTGCCACCAGCAGAGACCGTCCTGCGGGTGACTATGGCTACACCTTC. Translation gives CATSRDRPAGDYGYTF. Full variable domain (missing parts from reference TRBV15 and TRBJ1-2): DAMVIQNPRYQVTQFGKPVTLSCSQTLNHNVMYWYQQKSSQAPKLLFHYYDKDFNNEADTPDNFQSRRPNTSFCFLDIRSPGLGDTAMYLCATSRDRPAGDYGYTFGSGTRLTVV.

This chain joins TRBV4-3 and TRBJ2-1; 12 positions match TRBD2. V lost 0 bases and J lost 7; bases outside the gene matches: 4. Germline V CDR1 and CDR2: LGHNA, YSLEER. The CDR3 contains 16 residues. The CDR3 DNA sequence: TGCGCCAGCAGCCAAGAACCCGGACTAGCGGGGAATGAGCAGTTCTTC. Translation gives CASSQEPGLAGNEQFF.

V and J are TRBV12-3 or TRBV12-4 and TRBJ2-7; TRBD2 agrees at 7 bases. The CDR3 has 14 amino acids. The junction had 11 bases not matched to a gene; V was cut back by 6 bases and J by 6 bases. The CDR3, as DNA: TGTGCCAGCAGCACCGGGGGGACTTGGGGCGAGCAGTACTTC. This translates into CASSTGGTWGEQYF.

The chain carries TRBV12-3 or TRBV12-4 and TRBJ2-6; 7 bases map to TRBD2. The trim removed 3 bases at V and 0 bases at J, leaving 8 bases unmatched. The CDR3 contains 18 residues. The CDR3 DNA reads TGTGCCAGCAGTTTTTGGGGGGGTCGCGGCTCTGGGGCCAACGTCCTGACTTTC. Translated, it gives CASSFWGGRGSGANVLTF.

CDR3 in amino acids: CASRGLGSPLHF. The CDR3 DNA follows: TGTGCCAGCAGGGGCCTGGGTTCACCCCTCCACTTT. V is TRBV12-3 or TRBV12-4 and J is TRBJ1-6; no definite D call. The V gene lost 6 bases and the J gene lost 9 bases, with 9 bases spanning the gap. The CDR3 runs to 12 residues.

J is TRBJ1-4 and V is TRBV19, with TRBD1 identical over 9 bases. The CDR3 is 14 residues long. The germline V gene has CDR1 LNHDA and CDR2 SQIVND (reference sequence). The V and J ends lost 4 bases and 8 bases, in that order; junction bases with no gene match: 5. The CDR3 region is CASSKGQGYEKLFF. DNA for the CDR3: TGTGCCAGTAGTAAAGGACAGGGGTACGAAAAACTGTTTTTT. Drawing the rest from reference TRBV19 and TRBJ1-4, the complete variable domain is DGGITQSPKYLFRKEGQNVTLSCEQNLNHDAMYWYRQDPGQGLRLIYYSQIVNDFQKGDIAEGYSVSREKKESFPLTVTSAQKNPTAFYLCASSKGQGYEKLFFGSGTQLSVL.

J is TRBJ1-1 and V is TRBV20-1, with 7 bases fitting TRBD1. The J segment lost 0 bases and the V segment lost 3 bases, leaving 4 bases of the junction unmatched. The length of the CDR3 is 14 residues. CDR1 and CDR2 from the germline V gene are DFQATT and SNEGSKA (reference sequence). The CDR3 DNA reads as TGCAGTGCTAGCCCACAGGGGATGAACACTGAAGCTTTCTTT. Translated: CSASPQGMNTEAFF.